This T cell receptor (beta chain) was retrieved from a study of blood T cell repertoires in COVID-19. Across the whole study: Italy, Spain and the United States were the sources of the convalescent and acute COVID-19 samples. The analysed material was cDNA or gDNA that came from T cells, B-cell-depleted T cells, or PBMCs.

The table lists this clone with a count of one. Study processing details: Reference gene primer amplification yielded estimated nucleated cell counts. This table comes from immunoSEQ multiplex PCR, and its TCRdb copy is limited to in-frame clones, with some not included. V and J calls and clone size follow that table, whereas D and trimming were derived from the DNA. The table lists about 180,000 clones, 86% of them singletons. There are 16 residues in the CDR3. Germline lookup yields CDR1 SGDLS and CDR2 YYNGEE. The ends lost 3 bases at V and 4 bases at J; junction bases unmatched: 12. The chain recombines TRBV9 with TRBJ1-1; TRBD1 matches at 7 bases. The TCR sequence derives from a man aged 65-85 years with active or convalescent COVID-19. Sequencing was performed on peripheral blood. The CDR3 sequence: CASSARGAGRGTEAFF. The CDR3 DNA reads TGTGCCAGCAGCGCCAGGGGGGCAGGGCGCGGCACTGAAGCTTTCTTT. Full variable domain (outside the CDR3, taken from reference TRBV9 and TRBJ1-1): DSGVTQTPKHLITATGQRVTLRCSPRSGDLSVYWYQQSLDQGLQFLIQYYNGEERAKGNILERFSAQQFPDLHSELNLSSLELGDSALYFCASSARGAGRGTEAFFGQGTRLTVV.